This is a list of T cell receptor beta chains from one sample in a study of identical twins. TCRdb processed the 5' RACE reads anew with MiXCR; each CDR3 protein has one entry. This table holds 200,000 to 250,000 distinct CDR3 sequences, 6.5% found once. These data are also associated with another study on T cells expressing NK-cell markers.

The source material was CD8+ T cells sorted from blood. These receptors originate from a woman under 30 in good health. Both conserved end residues are part of each CDR3. Each record gives: V gene, D gene, CDR3 length, clone size, J gene, CDR3 DNA, CDR3 protein. The D gene is left open where the match is weak. Size is stated for part of the rows, as once, few or many counts, or as a class when the clone is expanded.

V: TRBV27; D: -; length: 13; size: few; J: TRBJ2-2; DNA: TGTGCCAGCAACCGACGTGGCACCGGGGAGCTGTTTTTT; CDR3: CASNRRGTGELFF
V: TRBV12-3/TRBV12-4; D: -; length: 15; size: -; J: TRBJ2-4; DNA: TGTGCCAGCAGTTTAGTTAGAGGAGCCAAAAACATTCAGTACTTC; CDR3: CASSLVRGAKNIQYF
V: TRBV29-1; D: TRBD2; length: 15; size: many; J: TRBJ2-1; DNA: TGCAGCGTTGCCCCGTTGATGGCGGGAGTTAATGAGCAGTTCTTC; CDR3: CSVAPLMAGVNEQFF
V: TRBV2; D: -; length: 14; size: -; J: TRBJ2-5; DNA: TGTGCCAGAAGAGCGGGACAGCAAGAAGAGACCCAGTACTTC; CDR3: CARRAGQQEETQYF
V: TRBV6-1; D: -; length: 16; size: -; J: TRBJ2-4; DNA: TGTGCCAGCAGTGACATGGAGGGACAGTCTATAAACATTCAGTACTTC; CDR3: CASSDMEGQSINIQYF
V: TRBV13; D: -; length: 12; size: many; J: TRBJ2-1; DNA: TGTGCCAGCAGCTCACCGGACAATGAGCAGTTCTTC; CDR3: CASSSPDNEQFF
V: TRBV25-1; D: -; length: 16; size: many; J: TRBJ2-1; DNA: TGTGCCAGCAGTTCATCTCCGGGACTGCGATACAATGAGCAGTTCTTC; CDR3: CASSSSPGLRYNEQFF
V: TRBV13; D: -; length: 17; size: few; J: TRBJ2-7; DNA: TGTGCCAGCAGCTGGGGGTCAAGCGGGCCCAACTCCTACGAGCAGTACTTC; CDR3: CASSWGSSGPNSYEQYF
V: TRBV2; D: TRBD1; length: 16; size: -; J: TRBJ2-7; DNA: TGTGCCAGCAGGGAGTCTAGAGGGGGCGCGTTCTACGAGCAGTACTTC; CDR3: CASRESRGGAFYEQYF
V: TRBV12-3/TRBV12-4; D: TRBD1; length: 17; size: many; J: TRBJ2-5; DNA: TGTGCCAGCAGTTTTGGATCGAGAGGGGGCTCGGGAGAGACCCAGTACTTC; CDR3: CASSFGSRGGSGETQYF
V: TRBV7-8; D: -; length: 14; size: few; J: TRBJ2-1; DNA: TGTGCCAGCAGCTCCCTCGGGTCATACAATGAGCAGTTCTTC; CDR3: CASSSLGSYNEQFF
V: TRBV5-6; D: -; length: 13; size: many; J: TRBJ2-5; DNA: TGTGCCAGCAGCTTGGGGTCAGCAGAGACCCAGTACTTC; CDR3: CASSLGSAETQYF
V: TRBV12-3/TRBV12-4; D: -; length: 13; size: many; J: TRBJ1-5; DNA: TGTGCCAGCAGTCTAAACCGGGGCCAGCCCCAGCATTTT; CDR3: CASSLNRGQPQHF
V: TRBV27; D: -; length: 16; size: -; J: TRBJ2-3; DNA: TGTGCCAGCAGTCCCCAGGAGGGGTCTCCCCCCGATACGCAGTATTTT; CDR3: CASSPQEGSPPDTQYF
V: TRBV7-9; D: -; length: 15; size: -; J: TRBJ1-6; DNA: TGTGCCAGCAGGGACCGGGACACTCATAATTCACCCCTCCACTTT; CDR3: CASRDRDTHNSPLHF
V: TRBV20-1; D: -; length: 19; size: few; J: TRBJ2-2; DNA: TGCAGTGCTAGAGATCGGAATACCAGAGCGAGGTATCGCACCGGGGAGCTGTTTTTT; CDR3: CSARDRNTRARYRTGELFF
V: TRBV7-8; D: -; length: 16; size: few; J: TRBJ1-6; DNA: TGTGCCAGCAGCTTTGGGGGGGCCATATTTAATTCACCCCTCCACTTT; CDR3: CASSFGGAIFNSPLHF
V: TRBV12-5; D: TRBD1; length: 17; size: -; J: TRBJ2-6; DNA: TGTGCTAGTGGTCCGGACAGGGTATACTCTGGGGCCAACGTCCTGACTTTC; CDR3: CASGPDRVYSGANVLTF
V: TRBV9; D: TRBD2; length: 15; size: many; J: TRBJ2-7; DNA: TGTGCCAGCAGCCCAAAGCGGGAGGGCCCCTACGAGCAGTACTTC; CDR3: CASSPKREGPYEQYF
V: TRBV4-3; D: -; length: 15; size: -; J: TRBJ2-3; DNA: TGCGCCAGCAGCCAACGGACTTATCCCGCGGATACGCAGTATTTT; CDR3: CASSQRTYPADTQYF
V: TRBV7-9; D: TRBD1; length: 13; size: -; J: TRBJ1-2; DNA: TGTGCCACCAACAGGGGGTTTTCCTATGGCTACACCTTC; CDR3: CATNRGFSYGYTF
V: TRBV3-1; D: TRBD2; length: 16; size: few; J: TRBJ2-1; DNA: TGTGCCAGCAGCCAGGAGCCGGGACTACCCTACAATGAGCAGTTCTTC; CDR3: CASSQEPGLPYNEQFF
V: TRBV6-1; D: -; length: 16; size: -; J: TRBJ2-1; DNA: TGTGCCAGCAGCACCCTGGGGGGCAGGGAAATCGATGAGCAGTTCTTC; CDR3: CASSTLGGREIDEQFF
V: TRBV2; D: -; length: 15; size: few; J: TRBJ2-1; DNA: TGTGCCAGCAGTGATCCTTCACAGGGTCTCGATGAGCAGTTCTTC; CDR3: CASSDPSQGLDEQFF
V: TRBV27; D: -; length: 14; size: many; J: TRBJ1-1; DNA: TGTGCCAGCAGTGTCTCCGGGCCGAACACTGAAGCTTTCTTT; CDR3: CASSVSGPNTEAFF
V: TRBV29-1; D: TRBD2; length: 14; size: many; J: TRBJ2-7; DNA: TGCAGCGTTGATGGCCTAGCGGGATCCTACGAGCAGTACTTC; CDR3: CSVDGLAGSYEQYF
V: TRBV4-3; D: -; length: 14; size: many; J: TRBJ2-3; DNA: TGCGCCAGCAGCCAAGTGGGATCCACAGATACGCAGTATTTT; CDR3: CASSQVGSTDTQYF
V: TRBV12-3/TRBV12-4; D: -; length: 14; size: few; J: TRBJ2-7; DNA: TGTGCCAGCAGTTCGGCTCTCTCGGGTTACGAGCAGTACTTC; CDR3: CASSSALSGYEQYF
V: TRBV27; D: TRBD2; length: 16; size: many; J: TRBJ2-3; DNA: TGTGCCAGCAGCTTACTTTTTACGGGGAGGGGAGATACGCAGTATTTT; CDR3: CASSLLFTGRGDTQYF
V: TRBV21-1; D: -; length: 15; size: few; J: TRBJ2-5; DNA: TGTGCCAGTTTAAACCGGGACAGGGTTCAAGAGACCCAGTACTTC; CDR3: CASLNRDRVQETQYF
V: TRBV10-3; D: -; length: 13; size: many; J: TRBJ2-1; DNA: TGTGCCATCGGGGGCATCGGGGGCAATGAGCAGTTCTTC; CDR3: CAIGGIGGNEQFF
V: TRBV13; D: -; length: 14; size: -; J: TRBJ1-2; DNA: TGTGCCAGTACACTTGGGAGGGGAGGCTATGGCTACACCTTC; CDR3: CASTLGRGGYGYTF
V: TRBV12-3/TRBV12-4; D: TRBD2; length: 15; size: many; J: TRBJ2-3; DNA: TGTGCCAGCAGGGCGTTTGCGGGGGGGCCAGATACGCAGTATTTT; CDR3: CASRAFAGGPDTQYF
V: TRBV3-1; D: TRBD1; length: 13; size: many; J: TRBJ1-1; DNA: TGTGCCAGCAGCTCGACAGGGGAAAATGAAGCTTTCTTT; CDR3: CASSSTGENEAFF
V: TRBV19; D: TRBD2; length: 16; size: -; J: TRBJ2-1; DNA: TGTGCCAGTAGTATCGATGGACTAGCGGGGTACAATGAGCAGTTCTTC; CDR3: CASSIDGLAGYNEQFF
V: TRBV7-9; D: TRBD2; length: 14; size: many; J: TRBJ2-7; DNA: TGTGCCAGCAGGGGGGGGAGAAGCTCCTACGAGCAGTACTTC; CDR3: CASRGGRSSYEQYF
V: TRBV18; D: -; length: 14; size: few; J: TRBJ1-4; DNA: TGTGCCAGCTCACCAATTCAGTCAAATGAAAAACTGTTTTTT; CDR3: CASSPIQSNEKLFF
V: TRBV3-1; D: -; length: 17; size: -; J: TRBJ1-1; DNA: TGTGCCAGCAGCCAAGACCCGCCAGCGGGGAGGAACACTGAAGCTTTCTTT; CDR3: CASSQDPPAGRNTEAFF
V: TRBV14; D: -; length: 15; size: many; J: TRBJ2-1; DNA: TGTGCCAGCAGCCAAGATACGGGTGGGGTGGATGAGCAGTTCTTC; CDR3: CASSQDTGGVDEQFF
V: TRBV5-4; D: TRBD1; length: 21; size: few; J: TRBJ1-1; DNA: TGTGCCAGCAGCTTGGTTTTCTCAGGACAGGGAGGAAGGGGGGTTGGCACTGAAGCTTTCTTT; CDR3: CASSLVFSGQGGRGVGTEAFF
V: TRBV27; D: -; length: 15; size: -; J: TRBJ1-3; DNA: TGTGCCAGCAGTTTATCGCGTGGGGTAGGAAACACCATATATTTT; CDR3: CASSLSRGVGNTIYF
V: TRBV7-9; D: -; length: 16; size: -; J: TRBJ2-2; DNA: TGTGCCAGCAGCTTAGGGCTAAGGATCAACACCGGGGAGCTGTTTTTT; CDR3: CASSLGLRINTGELFF
V: TRBV5-1; D: -; length: 14; size: few; J: TRBJ2-1; DNA: TGCGCCAGCAGCATCGGTTACTCCTACAATGAGCAGTTCTTC; CDR3: CASSIGYSYNEQFF
V: TRBV7-2; D: -; length: 14; size: many; J: TRBJ2-1; DNA: TGTGCCAGCAGCTTACCCCAAGAGGGCAATGAGCAGTTCTTC; CDR3: CASSLPQEGNEQFF
V: TRBV11-2; D: -; length: 12; size: -; J: TRBJ2-7; DNA: TGTGCCAGCAGCATACTCACCTCCGAGCAGTACTTC; CDR3: CASSILTSEQYF
V: TRBV3-1; D: TRBD1; length: 18; size: few; J: TRBJ1-1; DNA: TGTGCCTTCAGTCTAGGACAGGGGACGGTTGCTGGGTACACTGAAGCTTTCTTT; CDR3: CAFSLGQGTVAGYTEAFF
V: TRBV5-6; D: -; length: 12; size: many; J: TRBJ1-1; DNA: TGTGCCAGCAGCTTGTATGACACTGAAGCTTTCTTT; CDR3: CASSLYDTEAFF
V: TRBV12-3/TRBV12-4; D: TRBD1; length: 14; size: many; J: TRBJ2-7; DNA: TGTGCCAGCAGCACCACAGGGGGCAACTACGAGCAGTACTTC; CDR3: CASSTTGGNYEQYF
V: TRBV4-3; D: -; length: 14; size: many; J: TRBJ2-7; DNA: TGCGCCAGCAGCCAAGGGACAGACCTTAAGGAGCAGTACTTC; CDR3: CASSQGTDLKEQYF
V: TRBV9; D: TRBD1; length: 16; size: few; J: TRBJ2-1; DNA: TGTGCCAGCAGCGTAGATACAGGGGGCTCCTACAATGAGCAGTTCTTC; CDR3: CASSVDTGGSYNEQFF
V: TRBV15; D: TRBD2; length: 15; size: few; J: TRBJ2-7; DNA: TGTGCCACCAGCAGAGTCAGCGGGGGGGCAAACGAGCAGTACTTC; CDR3: CATSRVSGGANEQYF
V: TRBV21-1; D: -; length: 10; size: many; J: TRBJ2-7; DNA: TGTGCCAGCAGCAAAGCTGAGCAGTACTTC; CDR3: CASSKAEQYF
V: TRBV12-3/TRBV12-4; D: -; length: 12; size: many; J: TRBJ2-5; DNA: TGTGCCAGCAGCCCTGGAAGTGGGACCCAGTACTTC; CDR3: CASSPGSGTQYF
V: TRBV5-6; D: TRBD2; length: 16; size: -; J: TRBJ2-3; DNA: TGTGCCAGCAGCTTGGGTCTCGGGGGGGCCCCAGATACGCAGTATTTT; CDR3: CASSLGLGGAPDTQYF
V: TRBV19; D: -; length: 12; size: -; J: TRBJ1-1; DNA: TGTGCCAGTAGTACCAGTCGCATTGAAGCTTTCTTT; CDR3: CASSTSRIEAFF
V: TRBV6-1; D: -; length: 15; size: -; J: TRBJ2-2; DNA: TGTGCCAGCAGCTCCGCAGGGGTTGGCACCGGGGAGCTGTTTTTT; CDR3: CASSSAGVGTGELFF
V: TRBV7-9; D: -; length: 13; size: many; J: TRBJ1-3; DNA: TGTGCCAGCGAGGCGTTAGTGGGAAACACCATATATTTT; CDR3: CASEALVGNTIYF